These T cell receptor beta chains were read from a single sample in a study of HIV-infected patients and healthy controls. TCRdb processed the 5' RACE reads anew with MiXCR; each CDR3 protein has one entry. In the table there are 60,000 to 70,000 distinct CDR3 sequences, 15% to 20% of which are singletons. Material: CD4+ T cells from blood. The receptors were gathered from a human donor in good health. CDR3s include the opening cysteine and the closing phenylalanine or tryptophan. A D gene is named only where the DNA matches it firmly. Expanded clones get a size class; other rows say once, few or many, or leave the size out.

d_call: -
j_call: TRBJ1-2
clone_size: few
v_call: TRBV11-2
cdr3_nt: TGTGCCAGCAGCTTTATGGGGGGCTCTGGCTACACCTTC
cdr3_aa: CASSFMGGSGYTF

d_call: TRBD1
j_call: TRBJ2-7
clone_size: -
v_call: TRBV7-9
cdr3_nt: TGTGCCAGCAGCCCAGCGACAGGGTTTCCGCAGTACTTC
cdr3_aa: CASSPATGFPQYF

d_call: -
j_call: TRBJ2-3
clone_size: many
v_call: TRBV20-1
cdr3_nt: TGCAGTGCCATAAGCGGAGGGGGAAGCACAGATACGCAGTATTTT
cdr3_aa: CSAISGGGSTDTQYF

d_call: TRBD1
j_call: TRBJ2-1
clone_size: -
v_call: TRBV6-5
cdr3_nt: TGTGCCAGCAGTTACTCCGGGACAGGGTCCGGCCATGAGCAGTTCTTC
cdr3_aa: CASSYSGTGSGHEQFF

d_call: -
j_call: TRBJ2-7
clone_size: few
v_call: TRBV12-3/TRBV12-4
cdr3_nt: TGTGCCAGCAGTTTTAAGGACAGCACCACCGAGCAGTACTTC
cdr3_aa: CASSFKDSTTEQYF

d_call: TRBD1
j_call: TRBJ1-5
clone_size: -
v_call: TRBV6-2/TRBV6-3
cdr3_nt: TGTGCCAGCAGTTACCCTGAACTACAGGGGAGTTTCGGCAATCAGCCCCAGCATTTT
cdr3_aa: CASSYPELQGSFGNQPQHF

d_call: TRBD1
j_call: TRBJ1-2
clone_size: once
v_call: TRBV29-1
cdr3_nt: TGCAGCGTTGCTGGGACAGGGTATGGCTACACCTTC
cdr3_aa: CSVAGTGYGYTF

d_call: -
j_call: TRBJ1-2
clone_size: many
v_call: TRBV29-1
cdr3_nt: TGCAGCGATGGCGAGGGGGGCTCGGAGGGCTACACCTTC
cdr3_aa: CSDGEGGSEGYTF

d_call: -
j_call: TRBJ1-2
clone_size: medium-sized
v_call: TRBV18
cdr3_nt: TGTGCCAGCTCACCACCGGAGGTTGACTATGGCTACACCTTC
cdr3_aa: CASSPPEVDYGYTF

d_call: -
j_call: TRBJ2-2
clone_size: many
v_call: TRBV12-3/TRBV12-4
cdr3_nt: TGTGCCAGCAGTCATATTACCGGGGAGCTGTTTTTT
cdr3_aa: CASSHITGELFF

d_call: -
j_call: TRBJ2-2
clone_size: -
v_call: TRBV29-1
cdr3_nt: TGCAGCGTGGGACGGGACTCCATCACCGGGGAGCTGTTTTTT
cdr3_aa: CSVGRDSITGELFF

d_call: -
j_call: TRBJ1-4
clone_size: many
v_call: TRBV7-2
cdr3_nt: TGTGCCACCCAAGACGTCGGTTATGAAAAACTGTTTTTT
cdr3_aa: CATQDVGYEKLFF

d_call: -
j_call: TRBJ2-5
clone_size: many
v_call: TRBV2
cdr3_nt: TGTGCCAGTAATAGGGCGACAGTAGGACAAGAGACCCAGTACTTC
cdr3_aa: CASNRATVGQETQYF

d_call: -
j_call: TRBJ1-1
clone_size: many
v_call: TRBV6-5
cdr3_nt: TGTGCCAGCAGCAGATTTACCTTGAACACTGAAGCTTTCTTT
cdr3_aa: CASSRFTLNTEAFF

d_call: -
j_call: TRBJ1-2
clone_size: few
v_call: TRBV7-2
cdr3_nt: TGTGCCAGCAGCTTAGAGGTCCATAACTATGGCTACACCTTC
cdr3_aa: CASSLEVHNYGYTF

d_call: -
j_call: TRBJ1-1
clone_size: -
v_call: TRBV12-3/TRBV12-4
cdr3_nt: TGTGCCAGTAATTACAGGGTTGGAAACACTGAAGCTTTCTTT
cdr3_aa: CASNYRVGNTEAFF

d_call: -
j_call: TRBJ1-1
clone_size: many
v_call: TRBV12-3/TRBV12-4
cdr3_nt: TGTGCCAGCAATGTCCGGGACACCAACACTGAAGCTTTCTTT
cdr3_aa: CASNVRDTNTEAFF

d_call: -
j_call: TRBJ1-3
clone_size: -
v_call: TRBV6-6
cdr3_nt: TGTGCCAGCAGGGAGTCTGGAAACACCATATATTTT
cdr3_aa: CASRESGNTIYF

d_call: -
j_call: TRBJ1-5
clone_size: -
v_call: TRBV19
cdr3_nt: TGTGCCAGTAGTTGGGGCCCCGCGCCCACCAATCAGCCCCAGCATTTT
cdr3_aa: CASSWGPAPTNQPQHF

d_call: -
j_call: TRBJ1-1
clone_size: few
v_call: TRBV10-3
cdr3_nt: TGTGCCATCAAAAGAGGCGGAGAAATGAACACTGAAGCTTTCTTT
cdr3_aa: CAIKRGGEMNTEAFF

d_call: TRBD2
j_call: TRBJ2-7
clone_size: -
v_call: TRBV12-3/TRBV12-4
cdr3_nt: TGTGCCAGCAGCCCGGGACTAGTTTCATACGAGCAGTACTTC
cdr3_aa: CASSPGLVSYEQYF

d_call: TRBD1
j_call: TRBJ1-1
clone_size: -
v_call: TRBV7-3
cdr3_nt: TGTGCCAGCAGCACGGGACAGGGAAGAACTGAAGCTTTCTTT
cdr3_aa: CASSTGQGRTEAFF

d_call: -
j_call: TRBJ2-4
clone_size: few
v_call: TRBV3-1
cdr3_nt: TGTGCCAGCAGCCCCGACAGGCTAGGCAAAAACATTCAGTACTTC
cdr3_aa: CASSPDRLGKNIQYF

d_call: TRBD1
j_call: TRBJ1-1
clone_size: many
v_call: TRBV5-1
cdr3_nt: TGCGCCAGCAGCTTGGGACAGGGGGCGCCGAACACTGAAGCTTTCTTT
cdr3_aa: CASSLGQGAPNTEAFF

d_call: -
j_call: TRBJ1-6
clone_size: many
v_call: TRBV6-1
cdr3_nt: TGTGCCAGCACGTTTACGAAATCCAATTCACCCCTCCACTTT
cdr3_aa: CASTFTKSNSPLHF

d_call: -
j_call: TRBJ1-1
clone_size: -
v_call: TRBV2
cdr3_nt: TGTGCCAGCAGCGTGAACACTGAAGCTTTCTTT
cdr3_aa: CASSVNTEAFF

d_call: -
j_call: TRBJ2-5
clone_size: many
v_call: TRBV5-1
cdr3_nt: TGCGCCAGCAGCTTGGCGTCCGTAGAAGAGACCCAGTACTTC
cdr3_aa: CASSLASVEETQYF

d_call: -
j_call: TRBJ1-5
clone_size: many
v_call: TRBV20-1
cdr3_nt: TGCAGTGCTAGAGATCGCGGGAGCAATCAGCCCCAGCATTTT
cdr3_aa: CSARDRGSNQPQHF

d_call: -
j_call: TRBJ1-2
clone_size: -
v_call: TRBV19
cdr3_nt: TGTGCCAGTAGTACCAGACACAAGGGGTTAGCCTATGGCTACACCTTC
cdr3_aa: CASSTRHKGLAYGYTF

d_call: -
j_call: TRBJ2-1
clone_size: many
v_call: TRBV6-5
cdr3_nt: TGTGCCAGCAGCCCCCTACCGGCTTACAATGAGCAGTTCTTC
cdr3_aa: CASSPLPAYNEQFF

d_call: TRBD2
j_call: TRBJ2-3
clone_size: -
v_call: TRBV20-1
cdr3_nt: TGCAGTGCTAGAGCGGGACTAGCGGGGGGCGGGGACAGCACAGATACGCAGTATTTT
cdr3_aa: CSARAGLAGGGDSTDTQYF

d_call: -
j_call: TRBJ1-1
clone_size: many
v_call: TRBV14
cdr3_nt: TGTGCCAGCAGCCCGGAACCGAGAACAACTGAAGCTTTCTTT
cdr3_aa: CASSPEPRTTEAFF

d_call: TRBD1
j_call: TRBJ1-5
clone_size: few
v_call: TRBV6-6
cdr3_nt: TGTGCCAGCAGTTACACCCCGGGACAGGGGGTCGGCAATCAGCCCCAGCATTTT
cdr3_aa: CASSYTPGQGVGNQPQHF

d_call: TRBD2
j_call: TRBJ2-7
clone_size: -
v_call: TRBV30
cdr3_nt: TGTGCCCTACGGGACTACTCCTACGAGCAGTACTTC
cdr3_aa: CALRDYSYEQYF

d_call: -
j_call: TRBJ2-1
clone_size: many
v_call: TRBV11-2
cdr3_nt: TGTGCCAGCAGCCCCCGTATGGGGGGGCAGTTCTTC
cdr3_aa: CASSPRMGGQFF

d_call: TRBD1
j_call: TRBJ1-1
clone_size: many
v_call: TRBV4-1
cdr3_nt: TGCGCCAGCAGCAAACTCGTCCGGGACAGGGATCATCCTGAAGCTTTCTTT
cdr3_aa: CASSKLVRDRDHPEAFF

d_call: -
j_call: TRBJ1-2
clone_size: few
v_call: TRBV10-3
cdr3_nt: TGTGCCGTTAGTGAGGGGGTAAACTATGGCTACACCTTC
cdr3_aa: CAVSEGVNYGYTF

d_call: TRBD1
j_call: TRBJ1-2
clone_size: many
v_call: TRBV6-2/TRBV6-3
cdr3_nt: TGTGCCAGCATCCAGACAGGGGGCAATAACTATGGCTACACCTTC
cdr3_aa: CASIQTGGNNYGYTF

d_call: -
j_call: TRBJ2-3
clone_size: -
v_call: TRBV14
cdr3_nt: TGTGCCAGCAGCCAAGGAACCTGGCTCACAGATACGCAGTATTTT
cdr3_aa: CASSQGTWLTDTQYF

d_call: TRBD1
j_call: TRBJ1-4
clone_size: many
v_call: TRBV5-6
cdr3_nt: TGTGCCAGCAGCGGAACCGGGACAGGGGTCAGGGATGAAAAACTGTTTTTT
cdr3_aa: CASSGTGTGVRDEKLFF

d_call: -
j_call: TRBJ2-7
clone_size: many
v_call: TRBV3-1
cdr3_nt: TGTGCCAGCAGCCGAACCAACGGTCGGGGTGGCGAGCAGTACTTC
cdr3_aa: CASSRTNGRGGEQYF

d_call: -
j_call: TRBJ2-1
clone_size: once
v_call: TRBV7-8
cdr3_nt: TGTGCCAGCAGCTTCGGACCCCGCGATGAGCAGTTCTTC
cdr3_aa: CASSFGPRDEQFF

d_call: -
j_call: TRBJ1-4
clone_size: -
v_call: TRBV10-3
cdr3_nt: TGTGCCATCAGTGTCACTCGGGGACCTAATGAAAAACTGTTTTTT
cdr3_aa: CAISVTRGPNEKLFF

d_call: TRBD2
j_call: TRBJ2-1
clone_size: -
v_call: TRBV7-3
cdr3_nt: TGTGCCAGCAGCTTAAGCCCCGCCGCGGGGGGGTACAATGAGCAGTTCTTC
cdr3_aa: CASSLSPAAGGYNEQFF

d_call: TRBD1
j_call: TRBJ1-5
clone_size: many
v_call: TRBV20-1
cdr3_nt: TGCAGTGCTAGAGATCCAGGACAGGGGGCGAGTCAGCCCCAGCATTTT
cdr3_aa: CSARDPGQGASQPQHF

d_call: -
j_call: TRBJ2-7
clone_size: few
v_call: TRBV11-3
cdr3_nt: TGTGCCAGCAGCTTTCTCGGGAACAACGAGCAGTACTTC
cdr3_aa: CASSFLGNNEQYF

d_call: TRBD1
j_call: TRBJ2-6
clone_size: many
v_call: TRBV6-2/TRBV6-3
cdr3_nt: TGTGCCAGCAGTTCTCCCGACAGGGTGGGCTCTGGGGCCAACGTCCTGACTTTC
cdr3_aa: CASSSPDRVGSGANVLTF

d_call: TRBD1
j_call: TRBJ2-7
clone_size: once
v_call: TRBV12-3/TRBV12-4
cdr3_nt: TGTGCCAGCAGTCACAGGGGGTATCAATCCTACGAGCAGTACTTC
cdr3_aa: CASSHRGYQSYEQYF

d_call: -
j_call: TRBJ2-6
clone_size: many
v_call: TRBV24-1
cdr3_nt: TGTGCCACCAGTGGTGGGGGGGGGCCTTTGGCTGGGGCCAACGTCCTGACTTTC
cdr3_aa: CATSGGGGPLAGANVLTF

d_call: -
j_call: TRBJ1-5
clone_size: -
v_call: TRBV20-1
cdr3_nt: TGCAGTGCTCGGGGCACGGAGGGCAATCAGCCCCAGCATTTT
cdr3_aa: CSARGTEGNQPQHF